This T cell receptor (beta chain) was observed in a study of shared clonotypes between healthy human individuals. General study points: Relative to clonotypes present in all four donors, those not shared had lower generation probabilities. The study generally estimated greater richness for naive than memory subsets.

The assay was carried out at the deep level. Data came from immunoSEQ multiplex PCR; TCRdb stores just in-frame clones and leaves some out. This sample yields roughly 650,000 clones, of which 97% are seen a single time; 0.055% to 0.07% belongs to the top ten. Germline loops: CDR1 SGHAT, CDR2 FQNNGV. This CDR3 spans 16 amino acids. V was clipped by 4 bases and J by 0 bases, with 15 bases between them. Donors included only healthy HIV-negative adults lacking recent acute infections or vaccinations. Comment on this clone: The antigen is undetermined.

The receptor was derived from a woman aged 30 to 39 in good health. The chain carries TRBV11-2 and TRBJ1-2; D gene ambiguous. Sequencing input: naive CD4+ T cells sorted from blood. Noted subset: CD45RA+ positively selected. The CDR3 DNA reads as TGTGCCAGCAGCTCCGACGGAACAATCGCTAACTATGGCTACACCTTC. Its translation: CASSSDGTIANYGYTF.